This entry lists 16 T cell receptor beta chains sequenced from one sample in a study of T-cell reconstitution after alpha-beta-depleted transplantation in children. Researchers prepared the TCRbeta library using unique molecular identifiers, the study reports. TCRdb ran MiXCR on the PCR reads and lists one entry per CDR3 protein. The sample lists 450,000 to 550,000 distinct CDR3 sequences, about 10% occurring once. The material sequenced was PBMCs, mostly from graft donor cells, taken 180 days after TCRalphabeta/CD19-depleted stem cell transplant. The receptors were gathered from a female patient under 10 years old who had a stem cell transplant for aplastic anemia, so the T cells may come from the graft donor.

V usage is TRBV20-1 and J usage is TRBJ2-3, with D possibly being TRBD2 (6 bases). In germline, CDR1 is DFQATT, CDR2 SNEGSKA (reference sequence). V lost 3 bases and J lost 2, with 15 bases in between. The CDR3 consists of 15 residues. CDR3 DNA: TGCAGTGCTAGGGGGGGAGGTAGGGACACAGATACGCAGTATTTT. It yields the protein CSARGGGRDTDTQYF.

This clonotype has just a few counts. The chain uses TRBV10-3 and TRBJ2-3, with TRBD2 matching over 9 bases. From germline, CDR1 is ENHRY and CDR2 SYGVKD. CDR3 length: 16 amino acids. The V segment lost 0 bases and the J segment 3 bases; nucleotides outside the gene matches: 4. In DNA form, the CDR3 reads TGTGCCATCAGTGAGTCGGCGGGAGGGCGGACAGATACGCAGTATTTT. The encoded protein is CAISESAGGRTDTQYF.

The genes are TRBV20-1 and TRBJ2-1; 9 bases align to TRBD2. The junction had 5 bases not matched to a gene; V was cut back by 3 bases and J by 2 bases. Germline-derived CDR1 and CDR2 are DFQATT and SNEGSKA (reference sequence). There are 15 residues in the CDR3. The chain's CDR3 is CSASRREGPYNEQFF. In DNA, the CDR3 is TGCAGTGCTAGTCGGCGGGAGGGCCCCTACAATGAGCAGTTCTTC.

V and J are TRBV11-1 and TRBJ1-1; the D gene is possibly TRBD1 (6 bases). The CDR3 consists of 15 residues. Trimming cost V 5 bases and J 0 bases, with 13 bases left between them. The germline gives CDR1 SGHAT, CDR2 FQDESV (reference sequence). The CDR3 loop reads CASSRAGAMNTEAFF. DNA for the CDR3: TGTGCCAGCAGCCGGGCAGGGGCCATGAACACTGAAGCTTTCTTT.

In this sample, this clonotype turned up a few times. This rearrangement joins TRBV12-3 or TRBV12-4 to TRBJ2-2, with TRBD1 as a possible D gene (6 bases). The length of the CDR3 is 13 residues. V was clipped by 10 bases and J by 4 bases, with 13 bases between them. The CDR3 DNA is TGTGCCACCCGAGGACAGAGCACCGGGGAGCTGTTTTTT. Translating it yields CATRGQSTGELFF.

This clonotype was observed many times. V gene TRBV4-2 combines with J gene TRBJ1-1; D remains ambiguous. V was trimmed by 7 bases and J by 0 bases, leaving 18 bases between them. Per the germline V gene, CDR1 is LGHNA and CDR2 is YNFKEQ. The CDR3 covers 16 residues. The chain's CDR3 is CASTGFNEGMNTEAFF. CDR3 sequence (DNA): TGTGCCAGCACTGGGTTTAATGAAGGGATGAACACTGAAGCTTTCTTT.

This clonotype has a handful of counts. The CDR3 region is CASTPKTGQAGGTDTQYF. For the CDR3, the DNA is TGTGCCAGCACCCCAAAAACGGGCCAAGCGGGGGGCACAGATACGCAGTATTTT. The J gene is TRBJ2-3, the V gene TRBV6-1; 8 bases map to TRBD2. The germline V gene encodes CDR1 MNHNS and CDR2 SASEGT. The CDR3 contains 18 residues. With 7 bases clipped from V and 1 base from J, the junction kept 16 bases outside the gene matches.

The sample holds many counts of this clonotype. The V gene is TRBV5-1, the J gene TRBJ2-7; 7 bases fit TRBD2. Germline V gene sequence: CDR1 SGHRS, CDR2 YFSETQ. The CDR3 runs 14 residues. The V segment lost 0 bases and the J segment 3 bases; nucleotides outside the gene matches: 3. DNA of the CDR3: TGCGCCAGCAGCTTGGCCGGGGGGATCTACGAGCAGTACGTC. It translates to CASSLAGGIYEQYV.

This clonotype occurred many times. The chain joins TRBV7-9 to TRBJ1-6; 9 bases match TRBD1. CDR1 is SEHNR and CDR2 is FQNEAQ in the germline V gene (reference sequence). V lost 1 base to trimming and J lost 7 bases; unmatched junction nucleotides: 2. The CDR3 covers 15 residues. The CDR3 here is CASSLVGTGNSPLHF. In nucleotides, the CDR3 is TGTGCCAGCAGCTTAGTTGGGACAGGGAATTCACCCCTCCACTTT. Using reference TRBV7-9 and TRBJ1-6 for the parts outside the CDR3, the full variable domain is DTGVSQNPRHKITKRGQNVTFRCDPISEHNRLYWYRQTLGQGPEFLTYFQNEAQLEKSRLLSDRFSAERPKGSFSTLEIQRTEQGDSAMYLCASSLVGTGNSPLHFGNGTRLTVT.

V gene TRBV6-8 combines with J gene TRBJ2-3; D not resolved. CDR3 size: 10 residues. CDR1 is MNHGY and CDR2 is SAAAGT in the germline V gene. The CDR3 here is CPLRADTQYF. Written as DNA, the CDR3 is TGTCCACTAAGGGCAGATACGCAGTATTTT.

CDR3 loop: CASSSDRAKNIQYF. For the CDR3, the DNA is TGTGCCAGTAGCTCGGACAGGGCGAAAAACATTCAGTACTTC. The chain carries TRBV19 and TRBJ2-4; 8 nucleotides line up with TRBD1. V lost 6 bases to trimming and J lost 4 bases; unmatched junction nucleotides: 5. Looked up from germline, CDR1 is LNHDA and CDR2 is SQIVND (reference sequence). The CDR3 extends over 14 amino acids.

This clonotype was picked up a small number of times. The V call is TRBV28, the J call TRBJ2-1; perhaps TRBD1 as D (6 bases). Per germline, CDR1 MDHEN and CDR2 SYDVKM. The V end was cut by 4 bases, the J end by 1 base, with 8 bases between. The CDR3 runs 14 residues. CDR3: CASSWGRSYNEQFF. The CDR3 region has the DNA TGTGCCAGCAGTTGGGGGCGGTCCTACAATGAGCAGTTCTTC.

Many counts were recorded for this clonotype. V is TRBV29-1 and J is TRBJ2-3; 11 bases fit TRBD1. V shed 6 bases and J 3 bases; nucleotides not matched to a gene: 8. Germline V gene lookup returns CDR1 SQVTM and CDR2 ANQGSEA. CDR3 length: 15 residues. The CDR3, as DNA: TGCAGCGTCCCCTCGGGACAGGGGGGAACAGATACGCAGTATTTT. Translation gives CSVPSGQGGTDTQYF.

The chain couples TRBV10-3 to TRBJ2-5; 8 positions match TRBD2. Trimming removed 8 bases from V and 2 bases from J; junction bases left unmatched: 13. This CDR3 comprises 16 residues. In germline, CDR1 is ENHRY, CDR2 SYGVKD. CDR3: CAISSTTSASQETQYF. The CDR3 nucleotides are TGTGCCATCTCCTCCACGACTAGCGCAAGTCAAGAGACCCAGTACTTC.

This clonotype showed up many times. The chain combines TRBV28 with TRBJ2-1; a possible D gene is TRBD2 (6 bases). V was clipped by 5 bases and J by 9 bases, with 20 bases between them. CDR1 and CDR2 (germline): MDHEN, SYDVKM. The CDR3 runs to 15 residues. The CDR3 DNA is TGTGCCAGCAGTGCGCGGAGGGCCTTTTTAGCTGAGCAGTTCTTC. This encodes CASSARRAFLAEQFF. Together with reference TRBV28 and TRBJ2-1, the CDR3 gives the full variable domain: DVKVTQSSRYLVKRTGEKVFLECVQDMDHENMFWYRQDPGLGLRLIYFSYDVKMKEKGDIPEGYSVSREKKERFSLILESASTNQTSMYLCASSARRAFLAEQFFGPGTRLTVL.

DNA of the CDR3: TGTACCATCAGTTTAATAAGGTACGGGACAGGCGCATCCTACGAGCAGTACTTC. This translates into CTISLIRYGTGASYEQYF. The rearrangement links TRBV12-3 or TRBV12-4 to TRBJ2-7, with 8 bases matching TRBD1. The CDR3 spans 18 residues.